Below, one TCR beta chain is given with its context. This sample is drawn from a study of blood T cell repertoires in COVID-19. Study as a whole: Nucleic acid was either cDNA or gDNA, and it came from T cells, B-cell-depleted T cells, or PBMCs.

CDR3 length equals 15 residues. Germline values: CDR1 SGHKS, CDR2 YYEKEE (reference sequence). The junction had 4 bases not matched to a gene; V was cut back by 2 bases and J by 4 bases. Using immunoSEQ multiplex PCR, the repertoire was profiled, and TCRdb retains in-frame clones only, with some absent. Of more than 110,000 clones listed, under 85% are singletons. This TCR was recovered from a woman aged 18-30 years who had been exposed to COVID-19. This chain uses TRBV5-5 with TRBJ1-1; 11 nucleotides match TRBD1. The sample comprised PBMCs or T cells enriched from blood (not recorded which). The chain's CDR3 is CASSFAGTGGTEAFF. For the CDR3, the DNA is TGTGCCAGCAGCTTTGCCGGGACAGGGGGCACTGAAGCTTTCTTT.